This T cell receptor beta chain came from a study of response to subunit inactivated influenza vaccine. Germline lookup yields CDR1 KGHSH and CDR2 LQKENI. The CDR3 covers 16 residues. With V trimmed by 3 bases and J by 2 bases, 10 bases remained unmatched. Only a few counts were recorded for this clonotype. In TCRdb, the RT-PCR reads were re-called with MiXCR into one record per CDR3 protein. The data show about 540,000 distinct CDR3 sequences, under 25% seen once. The data were also submitted as part of a second study, on T cells expressing NK-cell markers. Per that study: TCR beta cDNA was generated via 5'RACE template switching incorporating UMIs.

The sequenced sample was CD4+ T cells sorted from PBMCs, obtained 11 to 12 days after vaccination. The sequence was obtained from a man in his fifties or sixties who received an inactivated influenza vaccine. This chain joins TRBV18 and TRBJ2-7; 7 nucleotides align to TRBD2. The CDR3 DNA follows: TGTGCCAGCTCACCCCGGAGCTCTAGCGGACCCTACGAGCAGTACTTC. As protein: CASSPRSSSGPYEQYF. Full variable domain (rest looked up from reference TRBV18 and TRBJ2-7): NAGVMQNPRHLVRRRGQEARLRCSPMKGHSHVYWYRQLPEEGLKFMVYLQKENIIDESGMPKERFSAEFPKEGPSILRIQQVVRGDSAAYFCASSPRSSSGPYEQYFGPGTRLTVT.